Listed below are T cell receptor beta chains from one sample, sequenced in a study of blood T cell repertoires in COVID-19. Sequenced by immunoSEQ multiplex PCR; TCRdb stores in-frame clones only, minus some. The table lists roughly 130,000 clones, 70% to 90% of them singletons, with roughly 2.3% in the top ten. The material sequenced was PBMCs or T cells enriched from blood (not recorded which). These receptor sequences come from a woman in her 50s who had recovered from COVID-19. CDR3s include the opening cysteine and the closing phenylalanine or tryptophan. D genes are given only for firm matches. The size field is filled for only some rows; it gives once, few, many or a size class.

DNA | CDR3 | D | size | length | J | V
TGTGCCAGCAGCCCGACAGGGAGAAGCTATGGCTACACCTTC | CASSPTGRSYGYTF | TRBD1 | NA | 14 | TRBJ1-2 | TRBV9
TGTGCCATCAGTGAGTCCAGCGGGGTCAATCAGCCCCAGCATTTT | CAISESSGVNQPQHF | NA | NA | 15 | TRBJ1-5 | TRBV10-3
TGCGCCAGCAGCCAAGGCGCGGCCAGAGTGAACACTGAAGCTTTCTTT | CASSQGAARVNTEAFF | NA | NA | 16 | TRBJ1-1 | TRBV4-1
TGTGCCAGCACCGTGGGACAGCCCGCCTACGAGCAGTACTTC | CASTVGQPAYEQYF | TRBD1 | NA | 14 | TRBJ2-7 | TRBV11-2
TGTGCCAGCAGCTTAGTCAGCGGGGGGGCCTCGAATGAGCAGTTCTTC | CASSLVSGGASNEQFF | TRBD2 | NA | 16 | TRBJ2-1 | TRBV11-3
TGTGCCAGCAGCTCTCCGACAGGAAGGGGGAATGAAAAACTGTTTTTT | CASSSPTGRGNEKLFF | NA | NA | 16 | TRBJ1-4 | TRBV11-3
TGCGCCAGCGGGGCAGGGTTGTCCAGGGGCACTGAAGCTTTCTTT | CASGAGLSRGTEAFF | NA | NA | 15 | TRBJ1-1 | TRBV5-1
TGTGCCACCAGCAGAGAGGCGGGTTTAGATACGCAGTATTTT | CATSREAGLDTQYF | NA | NA | 14 | TRBJ2-3 | TRBV15
TGTGCCAGCAGCCTCTGGGGGCGCGGCGAGCAGTACTTC | CASSLWGRGEQYF | NA | NA | 13 | TRBJ2-7 | TRBV7-2
TGTGCCAGCTCACCGGCCGGGACAGGAAAGATTCTGGACACCATATATTTT | CASSPAGTGKILDTIYF | TRBD1 | NA | 17 | TRBJ1-3 | TRBV18
TGTGCCAGCAACTGGGACAGGGTGACCACCTTC | CASNWDRVTTF | TRBD1 | NA | 11 | TRBJ1-2 | TRBV2
TGCGCCAGCAGGCCGGGACAGGGGGCCAACACTGAAGCTTTCTTT | CASRPGQGANTEAFF | TRBD1 | NA | 15 | TRBJ1-1 | TRBV10-2
TGTGCCAGCTCACCATCGGATAGCGGAAGCACAGATACGCAGTATTTT | CASSPSDSGSTDTQYF | NA | NA | 16 | TRBJ2-3 | TRBV18
TGTGCCAGCAGTTACCGGGGGGCTGCGTATGGCTACAGCTTGTACACCTTC | CASSYRGAAYGYSLYTF | NA | NA | 17 | TRBJ1-2 | TRBV6-2/TRBV6-3
TGTGCCAGCACCTCCCCCGCGGGGAGGAACACTGAAGCTTTCTTT | CASTSPAGRNTEAFF | NA | once | 15 | TRBJ1-1 | TRBV5-4
TGTGCCAGCAGCGCCTTTGGACAGGGTATGAACACTGAAGCTTTCTTT | CASSAFGQGMNTEAFF | TRBD1 | NA | 16 | TRBJ1-1 | TRBV7-2
TGTGCCAGTAGTGGGTTCAGGGATACGCAGTATTTT | CASSGFRDTQYF | NA | NA | 12 | TRBJ2-3 | TRBV19
TGTGCCACCCTCTCGGGGGAACAGTATGGCTACACCTTC | CATLSGEQYGYTF | NA | once | 13 | TRBJ1-2 | TRBV25-1
TGTGCCAGCAGTTACCCGGACGGACTGGGCAATCAGCCCCAGCATTTT | CASSYPDGLGNQPQHF | NA | NA | 16 | TRBJ1-5 | TRBV6-6
TGTGCCAGTAGTAAGGGGGGGCGCGCGGTTCTGAACACAGATACGCAGTATTTT | CASSKGGRAVLNTDTQYF | NA | NA | 18 | TRBJ2-3 | TRBV19
TGTGCCAGCAGTTCGGACAGTTTTTCCTATAATTCACCCCTCCACTTT | CASSSDSFSYNSPLHF | NA | NA | 16 | TRBJ1-6 | TRBV6-6
TGTGCCAGCAGTCCCGGGACAGGGTCGTTAGATACGCAGTATTTT | CASSPGTGSLDTQYF | TRBD1 | NA | 15 | TRBJ2-3 | TRBV3-1/TRBV3-2
TGTGCCAGCAGTCCATTTTCGACTAGCGGGGTCTACGAGCAGTACTTC | CASSPFSTSGVYEQYF | TRBD2 | NA | 16 | TRBJ2-7 | TRBV6-6
TGTGCCAGCATCCAGATTACCCCTGGCGGGGGGGCCCTTGAGACCCAGTACTTC | CASIQITPGGGALETQYF | TRBD2 | NA | 18 | TRBJ2-5 | TRBV2
TGCAGCGCCCACGAGGCGCAGGGGGCTTACACTGAAGCTTTCTTT | CSAHEAQGAYTEAFF | TRBD1 | NA | 15 | TRBJ1-1 | TRBV29-1
TGCAGCGTTGCAGGGGGCCCGTTAGCCCCCCAGTTCTTC | CSVAGGPLAPQFF | TRBD1 | once | 13 | TRBJ2-1 | TRBV29-1
TGTGCCAGCAGCCGGGACATAGCCAAAAACATTCAGTACTTC | CASSRDIAKNIQYF | NA | NA | 14 | TRBJ2-4 | TRBV3-1/TRBV3-2
TGTGCCAGCAGGGCACAGGGCGGGACTAGCGGACAGAAGGCTGTTTACGAGCAGTACTTC | CASRAQGGTSGQKAVYEQYF | TRBD2 | NA | 20 | TRBJ2-7 | TRBV2
TGCAGCGCCGATACCGGACAGGGTCAGCCCCAGCATTTT | CSADTGQGQPQHF | TRBD1 | once | 13 | TRBJ1-5 | TRBV29-1
TGTGCCAGCAGTAACAGGGGTCACGGGGAGCTGTTTTTT | CASSNRGHGELFF | TRBD1 | NA | 13 | TRBJ2-2 | TRBV3-1/TRBV3-2
TGTGCCAGCAGTCTAGGGACATCAACTAGCACAGATACGCAGTATTTT | CASSLGTSTSTDTQYF | NA | NA | 16 | TRBJ2-3 | TRBV28
TGTGCCTGGAGTGGCGGAACCTCTGGAAACACCATATATTTT | CAWSGGTSGNTIYF | NA | NA | 14 | TRBJ1-3 | TRBV30
TGTGCCAGCAGCCGATTATACGGGGAAAACATTCAGTACTTC | CASSRLYGENIQYF | NA | NA | 14 | TRBJ2-4 | TRBV3-1/TRBV3-2
TGTGCCAGCAGTTACTTTACAGGGGATGGGCAGTACTTC | CASSYFTGDGQYF | TRBD1 | once | 13 | TRBJ2-7 | TRBV6-2/TRBV6-3
TGTGCCAGCTCAACCACTACGGATTACTCTGGAAACACCATATATTTT | CASSTTTDYSGNTIYF | NA | NA | 16 | TRBJ1-3 | TRBV18
TGTGCCAGCAGCTTCAACATGAACACTGAAGCTTTCTTT | CASSFNMNTEAFF | NA | NA | 13 | TRBJ1-1 | TRBV7-3
TGTGCCAGCAGCTTGGGTGGAGGGACGAGCAATCAGCCCCAGCATTTT | CASSLGGGTSNQPQHF | NA | NA | 16 | TRBJ1-5 | TRBV5-4
TGTGCCTGGAGTGCGAGTCCAGGGGTGGGAAACACCATATATTTT | CAWSASPGVGNTIYF | NA | NA | 15 | TRBJ1-3 | TRBV30
TGCGCCAGCAGCTATACGGGGGGGACTGAAGCTTTCTTT | CASSYTGGTEAFF | NA | NA | 13 | TRBJ1-1 | TRBV5-1
TGTGCCAGCAGCGAAGGGGGATCGGCTAATGAAAAACTGTTTTTT | CASSEGGSANEKLFF | NA | NA | 15 | TRBJ1-4 | TRBV9
TGTGCCAGCAGTTTGGCTCAGGGGGCGAGCGAGCAGTACTTC | CASSLAQGASEQYF | TRBD1 | NA | 14 | TRBJ2-7 | TRBV6-2/TRBV6-3
TGTGCCAGCACCTCCCCCACTGAAGCTTTCTTT | CASTSPTEAFF | NA | few | 11 | TRBJ1-1 | TRBV6-5
TGTGCCAGCCGAGTGGGGCGGGGGCTCTTCACAGATACGCAGTATTTT | CASRVGRGLFTDTQYF | NA | few | 16 | TRBJ2-3 | TRBV25-1
TGTGCTAGTGGTCCACCGGGGTGGAGGACCGGGGAGCTGTTTTTT | CASGPPGWRTGELFF | NA | NA | 15 | TRBJ2-2 | TRBV12-5
TGTGCCAGCAGTGAGTACAGGGGACAGGAGACCCAGTACTTC | CASSEYRGQETQYF | TRBD1 | NA | 14 | TRBJ2-5 | TRBV25-1
TGTGCCAGCAGCGTAGGGGGACAGGGTTCGTACAATGAGCAGTTCTTC | CASSVGGQGSYNEQFF | TRBD1 | NA | 16 | TRBJ2-1 | TRBV9
TGTGCCTGGGGGACGGGGGAGACCCAGTACTTC | CAWGTGETQYF | NA | NA | 11 | TRBJ2-5 | TRBV30
TGTGCCAGCAGCTTGGGAGGACCTAGCGTCTACGAGCAGTACTTC | CASSLGGPSVYEQYF | NA | few | 15 | TRBJ2-7 | TRBV5-4
TGTGCCAGTAGTACCCCAGACAGTCCTAACTATGGCTACACCTTC | CASSTPDSPNYGYTF | NA | NA | 15 | TRBJ1-2 | TRBV19
TGTGCCGGGCGGGGAGTTGAAGTTGAGCAGTTCTTC | CAGRGVEVEQFF | NA | NA | 12 | TRBJ2-1 | TRBV30
TGCGCCAGCAGCGAAGCTATCTTGAAGAGTTGGGAGACCCAGTACTTC | CASSEAILKSWETQYF | NA | NA | 16 | TRBJ2-5 | TRBV4-1
TGTGCCAGCAGCTCCTCTGCCGGCTACGAGCAGTACTTC | CASSSSAGYEQYF | NA | NA | 13 | TRBJ2-7 | TRBV7-2
TGTGCCACCAGCCGGGACACGGACACCGGGGAGCTGTTTTTT | CATSRDTDTGELFF | NA | NA | 14 | TRBJ2-2 | TRBV24-1
TGTGCCAGCAGCTTAGGGGTGAGGACTGAAGCTTTCTTT | CASSLGVRTEAFF | NA | NA | 13 | TRBJ1-1 | TRBV13
TGTGCCAGCAGCTTCATAGGGGGCCGTAAAGATACGCAGTATTTT | CASSFIGGRKDTQYF | TRBD1 | NA | 15 | TRBJ2-3 | TRBV5-6
TGTGCCACCAGCAGGGGCCAGGGCGTTAGCACAGATACGCAGTATTTT | CATSRGQGVSTDTQYF | NA | NA | 16 | TRBJ2-3 | TRBV15
TGCGCCAGCAGGGGGGGATCGGACAGGACTAATGAGCAGTTCTTC | CASRGGSDRTNEQFF | NA | NA | 15 | TRBJ2-1 | TRBV5-1
TGTGCCAGCAGTGGCCAGACAGGGGATAGGGAAAAACTGTTTTTT | CASSGQTGDREKLFF | TRBD1 | once | 15 | TRBJ1-4 | TRBV2
TGTGCCAGCAGCTTCGGGACTGAAGCTTTCTTT | CASSFGTEAFF | NA | NA | 11 | TRBJ1-1 | TRBV11-3
TGTGCCAGCAGTAAACTACAGGGTACGAATTCACCCCTCCACTTT | CASSKLQGTNSPLHF | NA | NA | 15 | TRBJ1-6 | TRBV27